The next 20 T cell receptor beta chains were all read from a single sample in a study of T cells expressing NK-cell markers. TCRdb reprocessed the 5' RACE reads and keeps a single row for each CDR3 protein, giving no DNA. The listing contains about 260,000 distinct CDR3 sequences. Sequences were obtained from blood T cells: a sorted CD56 or NKG2C T cell subset, CD4+ or CD8+ T cells, or bulk PBMC T cells (not recorded which). All receptors derive from a woman between 18 and 69 years old in good health.

The gene calls are TRBV19 and TRBJ2-6. The V gene's germline CDR1 is LNHDA and CDR2 SQIVND (reference sequence). The CDR3 is made up of 15 amino acids. CDR3 region: CASSNVGIGANVLTF.

The chain joins TRBV10-2 to TRBJ2-7. The length of the CDR3 is 14 residues. Germline-derived CDR1 and CDR2 are WSHSY and SAAADI. The CDR3 region is CASSESRLSYEQYF.

The chain employs TRBV27 and TRBJ2-7. CDR3 length equals 15 residues. CDR1 is MNHEY, CDR2 SMNVEV, per germline (reference sequence). The CDR3 is CASSLAGHGSYEQYF.

This chain joins TRBV30 and TRBJ2-1; TCRdb's D call of TRBD2 is untestable without DNA. This CDR3 is 16 amino acids long. Per germline, CDR1 GTSNPN and CDR2 SVGIG (reference sequence). CDR3 in amino acids: CAWSGLGGPFFDEQFF.

The chain links TRBV7-2 to TRBJ2-5. Germline CDR1 SGHTA, CDR2 FQGNSA. The CDR3 loop spans 16 amino acids. CDR3 in amino acids: CASSLGWHETQETQYF.

The chain joins TRBV28 to TRBJ2-1; TCRdb indicates TRBD1, and absent DNA this call remains unverified. The length of the CDR3 is 16 residues. CDR1 MDHEN and CDR2 SYDVKM come from the germline V gene. CDR3 protein: CASSLGGSRGRNEQFF.

This chain uses TRBV20-1 with TRBJ2-1; TCRdb's D call, TRBD1, is unchecked because there is no DNA. This CDR3 region has 11 residues. Germline CDR1 and CDR2: DFQATT and SNEGSKA (reference sequence). The CDR3 loop reads CSASPGSRQFF.

The rearrangement links TRBV15 to TRBJ1-1; the TCRdb call, TRBD1, lacks DNA for checking. From germline, CDR1 is LNHNV and CDR2 YYDKDF (reference sequence). The CDR3 totals 12 residues. The CDR3 spells CATSRPRTEAFF.

The chain combines TRBV7-9 with TRBJ1-1. The CDR3 totals 14 residues. The germline V gene encodes CDR1 SEHNR and CDR2 FQNEAQ (reference sequence). CDR3 amino acids: CASSLVEVNTEAFF.

This rearrangement joins TRBV5-6 to TRBJ1-2. Germline CDR1 and CDR2: SGHDT and YYEEEE. This CDR3 contains 15 residues. CDR3 amino acids: CASSLDRLTNYGYTF. Looking up the rest from reference TRBV5-6 and TRBJ1-2 gives the full variable domain: DAGVTQSPTHLIKTRGQQVTLRCSPKSGHDTVSWYQQALGQGPQFIFQYYEEEERQRGNFPDRFSGHQFPNYSSELNVNALLLGDSALYLCASSLDRLTNYGYTFGSGTRLTVV.

The chain combines TRBV28 with TRBJ2-5; TCRdb's assignment of TRBD2 cannot be checked, as there is no DNA. The CDR3 is 16 residues long. The germline gives CDR1 MDHEN, CDR2 SYDVKM. The CDR3 sequence: CASSFPASGRGETQYF.

The V call is TRBV12-3 or TRBV12-4, the J call TRBJ2-1; the D gene TCRdb calls, TRBD2, cannot be checked with no DNA. This CDR3 has 15 residues. This CDR3 is CASSLLAGNGNEQFF.

V is TRBV7-3 and J is TRBJ2-2. Germline V gives CDR1 SGHTA, CDR2 FQGTGA. This CDR3 is 15 amino acids long. The chain's CDR3 is CASSWSSGNTGELFF.

The chain employs TRBV7-2 and TRBJ1-5; checking the TCRdb D call of TRBD1 is not possible without DNA. The CDR3 sequence is 14 residues long. Germline CDR1 and CDR2: SGHTA and FQGNSA. The chain's CDR3 is CASSLRQVGQPQHF.

The rearrangement links TRBV28 to TRBJ1-1; as DNA is missing, the TRBD1 call by TCRdb cannot be tested. The CDR3 totals 17 residues. In germline, CDR1 is MDHEN, CDR2 SYDVKM. This CDR3 reads CASSPGGFGARNTEAFF.

The gene calls are TRBV20-1 and TRBJ2-7; TCRdb returns TRBD1, unconfirmable since there is no DNA. Germline V gene sequence: CDR1 DFQATT, CDR2 SNEGSKA (reference sequence). The CDR3 has 15 amino acids. This CDR3 is CSANSGGNSNYEQYF.

V and J are TRBV28 and TRBJ1-1; TCRdb's assignment of TRBD1 cannot be checked, as there is no DNA. The CDR3 loop spans 17 amino acids. Germline V lookup: CDR1 MDHEN, CDR2 SYDVKM. CDR3 residues: CASRAGTGGEMNTEAFF. Using reference TRBV28 and TRBJ1-1 for the parts outside the CDR3, the full variable domain is DVKVTQSSRYLVKRTGEKVFLECVQDMDHENMFWYRQDPGLGLRLIYFSYDVKMKEKGDIPEGYSVSREKKERFSLILESASTNQTSMYLCASRAGTGGEMNTEAFFGQGTRLTVV.

The V call is TRBV30, the J call TRBJ2-3; the D call from TCRdb, TRBD2, cannot be confirmed without DNA. Germline V gene lookup returns CDR1 GTSNPN and CDR2 SVGIG (reference sequence). There are 14 residues in the CDR3. The CDR3 reads CAWSLRGEGDTQYF.

The J gene is TRBJ2-5, the V gene TRBV7-2; checking the TCRdb D call of TRBD1 is not possible without DNA. Germline-derived CDR1 and CDR2 are SGHTA and FQGNSA. The CDR3 consists of 14 residues. The CDR3 sequence: CASSFDRGRETQYF.

V gene TRBV5-1 combines with J gene TRBJ2-2. CDR3 length: 15 residues. The germline gives CDR1 SGHRS, CDR2 YFSETQ. The CDR3: CASTSPQRNTGELFF.